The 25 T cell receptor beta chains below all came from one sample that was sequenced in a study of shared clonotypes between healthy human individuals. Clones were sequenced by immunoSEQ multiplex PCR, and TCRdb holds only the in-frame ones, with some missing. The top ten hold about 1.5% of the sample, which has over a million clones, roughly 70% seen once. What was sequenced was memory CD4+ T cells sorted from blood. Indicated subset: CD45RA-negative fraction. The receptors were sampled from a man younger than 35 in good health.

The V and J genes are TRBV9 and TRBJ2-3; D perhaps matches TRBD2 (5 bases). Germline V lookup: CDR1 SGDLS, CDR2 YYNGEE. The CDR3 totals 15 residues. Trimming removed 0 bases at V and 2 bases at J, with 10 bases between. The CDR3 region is CASSVGTLHTDTQYF. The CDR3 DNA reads TGTGCCAGCAGCGTAGGGACTCTGCACACAGATACGCAGTATTTT.

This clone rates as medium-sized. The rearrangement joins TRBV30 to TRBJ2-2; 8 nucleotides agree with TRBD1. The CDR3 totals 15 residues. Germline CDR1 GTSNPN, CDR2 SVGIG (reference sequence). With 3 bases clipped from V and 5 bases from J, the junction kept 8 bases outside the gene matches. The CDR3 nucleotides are TGTGCCTGGAGGGCCCGGACAGGGCGGACCGGGGAGCTGTTTTTT. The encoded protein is CAWRARTGRTGELFF.

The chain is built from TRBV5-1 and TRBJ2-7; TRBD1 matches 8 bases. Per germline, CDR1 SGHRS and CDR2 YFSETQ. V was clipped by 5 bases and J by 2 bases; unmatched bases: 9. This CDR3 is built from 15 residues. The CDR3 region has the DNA TGCGCCAGCAGTTATACTCCGGGACAGGCCTACGAGCAGTACTTC. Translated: CASSYTPGQAYEQYF. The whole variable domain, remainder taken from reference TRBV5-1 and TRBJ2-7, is KAGVTQTPRYLIKTRGQQVTLSCSPISGHRSVSWYQQTPGQGLQFLFEYFSETQRNKGNFPGRFSGRQFSNSRSEMNVSTLELGDSALYLCASSYTPGQAYEQYFGPGTRLTVT.

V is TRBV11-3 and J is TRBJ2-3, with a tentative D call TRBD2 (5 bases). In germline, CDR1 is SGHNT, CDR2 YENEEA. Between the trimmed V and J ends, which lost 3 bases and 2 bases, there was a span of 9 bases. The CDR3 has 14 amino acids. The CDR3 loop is CASSLDGVTDTQYF. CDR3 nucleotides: TGTGCCAGCAGCTTGGACGGGGTCACAGATACGCAGTATTTT.

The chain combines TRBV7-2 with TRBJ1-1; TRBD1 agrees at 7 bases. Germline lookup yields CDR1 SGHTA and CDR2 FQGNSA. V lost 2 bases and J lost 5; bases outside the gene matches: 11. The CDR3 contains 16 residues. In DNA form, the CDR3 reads TGTGCCAGCAGCTTATTTGGGCAGGGGGTATTGACTGAAGCTTTCTTT. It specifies CASSLFGQGVLTEAFF.

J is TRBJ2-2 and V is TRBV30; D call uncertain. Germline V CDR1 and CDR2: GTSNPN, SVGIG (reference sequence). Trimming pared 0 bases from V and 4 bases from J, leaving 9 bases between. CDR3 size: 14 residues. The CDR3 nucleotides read TGTGCCTGGAGTGTACTAATTACCACCGGGGAGCTGTTTTTT. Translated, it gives CAWSVLITTGELFF.

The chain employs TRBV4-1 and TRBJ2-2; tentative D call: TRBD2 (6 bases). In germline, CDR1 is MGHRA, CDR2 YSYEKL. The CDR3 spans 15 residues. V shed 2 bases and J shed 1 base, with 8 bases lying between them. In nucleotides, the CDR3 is TGCGCCAGCAGCCAAAAGGAGGGGAACACCGGGGAGCTGTTTTTT. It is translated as CASSQKEGNTGELFF.

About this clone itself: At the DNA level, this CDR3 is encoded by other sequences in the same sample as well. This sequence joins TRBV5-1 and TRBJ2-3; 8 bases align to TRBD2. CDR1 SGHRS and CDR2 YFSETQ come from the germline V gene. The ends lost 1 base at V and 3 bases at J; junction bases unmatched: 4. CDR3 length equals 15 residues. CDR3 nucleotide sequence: TGCGCCAGCAGCTTGACTAGCGGATTAACAGATACGCAGTATTTT. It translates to CASSLTSGLTDTQYF.

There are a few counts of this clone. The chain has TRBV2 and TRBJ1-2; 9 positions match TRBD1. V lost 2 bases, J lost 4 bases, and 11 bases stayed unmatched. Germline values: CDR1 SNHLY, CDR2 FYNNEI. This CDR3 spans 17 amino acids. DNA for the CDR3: TGTGCCAGCAGTGAAACTCCACAGGGGGCAAGGTCCTATGGCTACACCTTC. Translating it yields CASSETPQGARSYGYTF.

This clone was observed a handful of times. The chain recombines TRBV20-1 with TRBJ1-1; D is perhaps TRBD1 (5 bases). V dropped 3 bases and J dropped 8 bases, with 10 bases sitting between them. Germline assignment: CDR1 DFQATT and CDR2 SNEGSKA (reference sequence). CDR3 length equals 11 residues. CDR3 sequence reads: CSARGQGEAFF. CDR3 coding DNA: TGCAGTGCTAGGGGGCAGGGCGAAGCTTTCTTT.

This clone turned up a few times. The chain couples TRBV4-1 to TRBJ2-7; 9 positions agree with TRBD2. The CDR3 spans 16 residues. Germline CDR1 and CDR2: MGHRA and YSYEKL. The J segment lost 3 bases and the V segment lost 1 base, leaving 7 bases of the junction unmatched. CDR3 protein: CASSQAPSGTNYEQYF. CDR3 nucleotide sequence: TGCGCCAGCAGCCAAGCCCCTAGCGGGACTAACTACGAGCAGTACTTC.

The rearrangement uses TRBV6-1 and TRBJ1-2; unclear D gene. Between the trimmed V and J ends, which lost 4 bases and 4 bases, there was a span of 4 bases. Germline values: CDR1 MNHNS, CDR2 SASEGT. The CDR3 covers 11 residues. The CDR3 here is CASSGAYGYTF. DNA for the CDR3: TGTGCCAGCAGTGGAGCCTATGGCTACACCTTC.

The CDR3 here is CAWRGQGTFGYTF. As DNA, the CDR3 is TGTGCCTGGAGAGGACAGGGGACTTTTGGCTACACCTTC. The chain employs TRBV30 and TRBJ1-2; 9 nucleotides line up with TRBD1. Looked up from germline, CDR1 is GTSNPN and CDR2 is SVGIG (reference sequence). The V and J ends lost 3 bases and 7 bases, in that order; junction bases with no gene match: 6. The CDR3 length is 13 residues.

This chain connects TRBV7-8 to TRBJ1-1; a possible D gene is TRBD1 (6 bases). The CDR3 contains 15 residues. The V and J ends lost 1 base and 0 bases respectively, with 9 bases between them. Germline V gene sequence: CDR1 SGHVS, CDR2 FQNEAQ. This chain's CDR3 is CASSLVTGLNTEAFF. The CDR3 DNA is TGTGCCAGCAGCTTAGTTACAGGGTTGAACACTGAAGCTTTCTTT.

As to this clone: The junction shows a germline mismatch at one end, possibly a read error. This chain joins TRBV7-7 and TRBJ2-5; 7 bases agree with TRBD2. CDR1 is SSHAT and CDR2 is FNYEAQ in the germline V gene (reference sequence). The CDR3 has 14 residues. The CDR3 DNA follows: TGTGCTAGCAGCTTATCGGCGGGGGAGGGGACCCAGTACTTC. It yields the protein CASSLSAGEGTQYF. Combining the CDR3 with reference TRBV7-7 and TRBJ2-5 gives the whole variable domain GAGVSQSPRYKVTKRGQDVTLRCDPISSHATLYWYQQALGQGPEFLTYFNYEAQPDKSGLPSDRFSAERPEGSISTLTIQRTEQRDSAMYRCASSLSAGEGTQYFGPGTRLLVL.

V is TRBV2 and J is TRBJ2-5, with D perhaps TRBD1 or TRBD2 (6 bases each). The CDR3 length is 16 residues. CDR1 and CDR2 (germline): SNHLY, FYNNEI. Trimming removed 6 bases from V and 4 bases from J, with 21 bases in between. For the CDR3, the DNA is TGTGCCAGCAGGGGTGGATTTGGGGGGACACGAGAGACCCAGTACTTC. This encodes CASRGGFGGTRETQYF.

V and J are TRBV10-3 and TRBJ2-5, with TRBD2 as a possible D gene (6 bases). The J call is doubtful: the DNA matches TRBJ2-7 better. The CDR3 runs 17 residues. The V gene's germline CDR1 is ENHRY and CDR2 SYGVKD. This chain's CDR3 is CAISAKTWDSVTYEQYF. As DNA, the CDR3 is TGTGCCATCAGTGCCAAAACTTGGGACTCCGTTACCTACGAGCAGTACTTC.

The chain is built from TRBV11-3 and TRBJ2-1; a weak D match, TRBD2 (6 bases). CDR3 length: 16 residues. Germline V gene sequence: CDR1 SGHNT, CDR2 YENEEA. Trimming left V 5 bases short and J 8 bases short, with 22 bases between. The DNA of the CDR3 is TGTGCCAGCAGCCCTCCCGGGACCCGGGGGATTGATGAGCAGTTCTTC. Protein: CASSPPGTRGIDEQFF. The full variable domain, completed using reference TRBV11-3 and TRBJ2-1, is EAGVVQSPRYKIIEKKQPVAFWCNPISGHNTLYWYLQNLGQGPELLIRYENEEAVDDSQLPKDRFSAERLKGVDSTLKIQPAELGDSAVYLCASSPPGTRGIDEQFFGPGTRLTVL.

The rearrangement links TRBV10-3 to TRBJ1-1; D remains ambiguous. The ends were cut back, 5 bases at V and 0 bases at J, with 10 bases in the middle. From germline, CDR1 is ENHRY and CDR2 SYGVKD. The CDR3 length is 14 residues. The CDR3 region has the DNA TGTGCCATCAGTCCAGGAGCTATGAACACTGAAGCTTTCTTT. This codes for CAISPGAMNTEAFF.

This CDR3 reads CASSPGPSGGPQETQYF. As DNA, the CDR3 is TGTGCCAGCAGCCCGGGGCCTAGCGGGGGGCCCCAAGAGACCCAGTACTTC. The gene calls are TRBV5-6 and TRBJ2-5; 11 bases line up with TRBD2. V was pared by 4 bases and J by 1 base, with 9 bases of the junction left unmatched. Germline-derived CDR1 and CDR2 are SGHDT and YYEEEE. The CDR3 covers 17 residues.

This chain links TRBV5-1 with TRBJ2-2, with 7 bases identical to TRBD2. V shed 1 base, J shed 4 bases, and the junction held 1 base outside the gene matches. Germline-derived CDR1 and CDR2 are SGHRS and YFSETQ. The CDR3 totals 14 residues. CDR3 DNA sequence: TGCGCCAGCAGCTTGAGGGAGGGCACCGGGGAGCTGTTTTTT. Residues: CASSLREGTGELFF.

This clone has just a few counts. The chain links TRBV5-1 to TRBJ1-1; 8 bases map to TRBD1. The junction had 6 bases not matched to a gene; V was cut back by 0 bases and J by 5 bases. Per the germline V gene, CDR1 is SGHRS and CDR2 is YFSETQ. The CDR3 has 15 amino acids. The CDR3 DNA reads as TGCGCCAGCAGCTTGGAGACAGGGGTGCGGACTGAAGCTTTCTTT. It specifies CASSLETGVRTEAFF.

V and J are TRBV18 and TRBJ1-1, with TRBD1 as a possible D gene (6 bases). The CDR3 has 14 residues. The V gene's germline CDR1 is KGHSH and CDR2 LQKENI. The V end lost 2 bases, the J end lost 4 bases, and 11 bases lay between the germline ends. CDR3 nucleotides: TGTGCCAGCTCACCAACCGACAGGACCACTGAAGCTTTCTTT. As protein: CASSPTDRTTEAFF.

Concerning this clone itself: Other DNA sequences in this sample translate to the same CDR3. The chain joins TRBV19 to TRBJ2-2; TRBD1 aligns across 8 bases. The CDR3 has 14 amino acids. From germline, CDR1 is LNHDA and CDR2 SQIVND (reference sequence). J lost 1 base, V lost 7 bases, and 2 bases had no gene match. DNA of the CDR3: TGTGCCAGTAAAGGGACAGGGAACACCGGGGAGCTGTTTTTT. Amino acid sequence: CASKGTGNTGELFF.

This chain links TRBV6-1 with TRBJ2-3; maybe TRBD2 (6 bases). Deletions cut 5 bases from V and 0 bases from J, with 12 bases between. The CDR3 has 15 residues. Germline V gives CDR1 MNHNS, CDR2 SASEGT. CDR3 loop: CASSLSSGSTDTQYF. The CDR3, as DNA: TGTGCCAGCAGTTTATCCAGCGGGAGCACAGATACGCAGTATTTT.